This is a list of T cell receptor beta chains from one sample in a study of T cell responses to AZD1222 COVID-19 vaccine. Sequencing was performed with immunoSEQ multiplex PCR; in TCRdb, only in-frame clones are kept and a portion is missing. The repertoire consists of roughly 150,000 clones, with 85% to 95% occurring once and the leading ten covering 2.3%. The sequenced sample was peripheral blood, obtained on day 0 of AZD1222 vaccination. These receptor sequences come from an adult in good health. Both conserved end residues are part of each CDR3. D genes are given only for firm matches. For some rows the clone size is stated as once, few or many, or as a class when expanded; others skip it.

size: once; V: TRBV2; J: TRBJ1-3; D: -; DNA: TGTGCCAGCAGGGCCGCTCTTAGATCTGGAAACACCATATATTTT; CDR3: CASRAALRSGNTIYF
size: -; V: TRBV19; J: TRBJ2-7; D: TRBD2; DNA: TGTGCCAGTAAAGACCGCGGGAGCTCCTACGAGCAGTACTTC; CDR3: CASKDRGSSYEQYF
size: -; V: TRBV19; J: TRBJ1-2; D: TRBD1; DNA: TGTGCCAGTAGTGCGGACAGGGCCCACTATGGCTACACCTTC; CDR3: CASSADRAHYGYTF
size: -; V: TRBV18; J: TRBJ2-7; D: -; DNA: TGTGCCAGCTCACCACCGACGCTACCCTCGCAGTACTTC; CDR3: CASSPPTLPSQYF
size: -; V: TRBV27; J: TRBJ1-2; D: TRBD1; DNA: TGTGCCAGCAGTTCCGACAGGGCGCGGGGAGGCTACACCTTC; CDR3: CASSSDRARGGYTF
size: -; V: TRBV5-5; J: TRBJ1-1; D: -; DNA: TGTGCCAGCAGCCCGCAAGGGTTGGGGAACACTGAAGCTTTCTTT; CDR3: CASSPQGLGNTEAFF
size: -; V: TRBV4-2; J: TRBJ2-5; D: -; DNA: TGTGCCAGCAGCCAAGACGCAGGGAGGGCCCAGGGGGAGACCCAGTACTTC; CDR3: CASSQDAGRAQGETQYF
size: once; V: TRBV2; J: TRBJ2-3; D: -; DNA: TGTGCCAGCCTTCCAGCGGTCAAAGATACGCAGTATTTT; CDR3: CASLPAVKDTQYF
size: -; V: TRBV6-2/TRBV6-3; J: TRBJ1-5; D: TRBD1; DNA: TGTGCCAGCAGTCGGGGACAGCTTAATAGCAATCAGCCCCAGCATTTT; CDR3: CASSRGQLNSNQPQHF
size: -; V: TRBV5-1; J: TRBJ2-5; D: -; DNA: TGCGCCAGCAGCTTGGGCAGGGCGGGGCCCGCTCAAGAGACCCAGTACTTC; CDR3: CASSLGRAGPAQETQYF
size: once; V: TRBV21-1; J: TRBJ1-5; D: -; DNA: TGTGCCAGCAGCAAAGCGCAGGGTCTGCGGAGCAATCAGCCCCAGCATTTT; CDR3: CASSKAQGLRSNQPQHF
size: -; V: TRBV29-1; J: TRBJ2-2; D: TRBD1; DNA: TGCAGCGTCGCGGGACAGGGAGGCACCGGGGAGCTGTTTTTT; CDR3: CSVAGQGGTGELFF
size: -; V: TRBV27; J: TRBJ1-6; D: -; DNA: TGTGCCAGCACGGGTCCGGGGAATTCACCCCTCCACTTT; CDR3: CASTGPGNSPLHF
size: -; V: TRBV11-2; J: TRBJ1-2; D: -; DNA: TGTGCCAGCAGCGCCACAGGGAACGGATATGGCTACACCTTC; CDR3: CASSATGNGYGYTF
size: -; V: TRBV6-5; J: TRBJ2-3; D: -; DNA: TGTGCCAGTATTCAGGGGGGTGCCTCAGATACGCAGTATTTT; CDR3: CASIQGGASDTQYF
size: -; V: TRBV5-5; J: TRBJ1-5; D: -; DNA: TGTGCCAGCAGCCAATGGGGGAAGGGTCAGCCCCAGCATTTT; CDR3: CASSQWGKGQPQHF
size: -; V: TRBV30; J: TRBJ1-5; D: -; DNA: TGTGCCTGGAGCCCCGGGTCCGGATCCAATCAGCCCCAGCATTTT; CDR3: CAWSPGSGSNQPQHF
size: -; V: TRBV9; J: TRBJ1-5; D: -; DNA: TGTGCCAGCAGCGTACAGGGATGGGGTCAGCCCCAGCATTTT; CDR3: CASSVQGWGQPQHF
size: -; V: TRBV19; J: TRBJ2-7; D: TRBD2; DNA: TGTGCCAGTAGTATAGCGGGGGGTGCCTACGAGCAGTACTTC; CDR3: CASSIAGGAYEQYF
size: -; V: TRBV5-1; J: TRBJ2-5; D: -; DNA: TGCGCCAGCAGGATGCTCGGGGGCCAAGAGACCCAGTACTTC; CDR3: CASRMLGGQETQYF
size: -; V: TRBV3-1/TRBV3-2; J: TRBJ2-7; D: TRBD1; DNA: TGTGCCAGCAGCCAAGCGTGGGACAGCTCCTACGAGCAGTACTTC; CDR3: CASSQAWDSSYEQYF
size: once; V: TRBV9; J: TRBJ2-1; D: TRBD1; DNA: TGTGCCAGCAGCGCAGCGGACAGGGGGACCTACAATGAGCAGTTCTTC; CDR3: CASSAADRGTYNEQFF
size: -; V: TRBV30; J: TRBJ1-1; D: -; DNA: TGTGCCTGGAGTCCTATCCACAGGGAAACTGAAGCTTTCTTT; CDR3: CAWSPIHRETEAFF
size: -; V: TRBV27; J: TRBJ2-3; D: -; DNA: TGTGCCAGCACCTCGTCTGGGTCGGTCACAGATACGCAGTATTTT; CDR3: CASTSSGSVTDTQYF
size: medium-sized; V: TRBV5-1; J: TRBJ1-1; D: -; DNA: TGCGCCAGCAGCTTGGCCGGGCGAGGGCGTGAAGCTTTCTTT; CDR3: CASSLAGRGREAFF
size: once; V: TRBV27; J: TRBJ2-3; D: TRBD2; DNA: TGTGCCAGCAGTTTTGCGGCGGGGAGGGTGGGTACAGATACGCAGTATTTT; CDR3: CASSFAAGRVGTDTQYF
size: -; V: TRBV12-3/TRBV12-4; J: TRBJ1-1; D: -; DNA: TGTGCCAGCAGGCTAATCTTGGCCACTGAAGCTTTCTTT; CDR3: CASRLILATEAFF
size: -; V: TRBV30; J: TRBJ2-1; D: TRBD1; DNA: TGTGCCTGGAGTGTACGAAGGGCTCAGGGACAGGGGTTCAATGAGCAGTTCTTC; CDR3: CAWSVRRAQGQGFNEQFF
size: -; V: TRBV30; J: TRBJ1-1; D: -; DNA: TGTGCCTGGAGTGTATTCTTTGGGGGAGGTGGGAACACTGAAGCTTTCTTT; CDR3: CAWSVFFGGGGNTEAFF
size: once; V: TRBV3-1/TRBV3-2; J: TRBJ2-2; D: TRBD2; DNA: TGTGCCAGCAGCCAAGTGGTATGGACTAGCTATAGCACCGGGGAGCTGTTTTTT; CDR3: CASSQVVWTSYSTGELFF
size: -; V: TRBV7-2; J: TRBJ2-5; D: TRBD1; DNA: TGTGCCAGCAGCTGGAACAGGGGCTCGGAGACCCAGTACTTC; CDR3: CASSWNRGSETQYF
size: -; V: TRBV11-1; J: TRBJ2-2; D: -; DNA: TGTGCCAGCAGCTTAGGTGGCCCAGGCACCGGGGAGCTGTTTTTT; CDR3: CASSLGGPGTGELFF
size: -; V: TRBV24-1; J: TRBJ1-1; D: TRBD1; DNA: TGTGCCACCAGTGACACAGGGGGCACTGAAGCTTTCTTT; CDR3: CATSDTGGTEAFF
size: -; V: TRBV7-9; J: TRBJ1-1; D: -; DNA: TGTGCCAGCATTCAGGGCGCCACTGAAGCTTTCTTT; CDR3: CASIQGATEAFF
size: -; V: TRBV6-1; J: TRBJ1-2; D: -; DNA: TGTGCCAGCAGACGGACCCTAAATAACTATGGCTACACCTTC; CDR3: CASRRTLNNYGYTF
size: -; V: TRBV27; J: TRBJ1-3; D: -; DNA: TGTGCCAGCAGTTTAGGCGGCAGCAACACCATATATTTT; CDR3: CASSLGGSNTIYF
size: -; V: TRBV6-2/TRBV6-3; J: TRBJ1-1; D: TRBD1; DNA: TGTGCCAGCAGTTACGACAGGGGGAATACTGAAGCTTTCTTT; CDR3: CASSYDRGNTEAFF
size: -; V: TRBV29-1; J: TRBJ2-1; D: -; DNA: TGCAGCGTTTTGGTCCTTCAACTTATGCGGACTAATGAGCAGTTCTTC; CDR3: CSVLVLQLMRTNEQFF
size: -; V: TRBV7-9; J: TRBJ1-2; D: -; DNA: TGTGCCAGCAGCTTAGGTGGGGGCTACACCTTC; CDR3: CASSLGGGYTF
size: -; V: TRBV3-1/TRBV3-2; J: TRBJ2-3; D: TRBD2; DNA: TGTGCCAGCAGTTTTGAGGTAGGGCTAGCGGGAACAGGATCGCAGTATTTT; CDR3: CASSFEVGLAGTGSQYF
size: few; V: TRBV3-1/TRBV3-2; J: TRBJ2-7; D: -; DNA: TGTGCCAGCAGCCATCACTACGAGCAGTACTTC; CDR3: CASSHHYEQYF
size: -; V: TRBV10-2; J: TRBJ2-1; D: -; DNA: TGCGCCAGCACTAACCAGGGGAGCTCCTACAATGAGCAGTTCTTC; CDR3: CASTNQGSSYNEQFF
size: few; V: TRBV5-1; J: TRBJ2-7; D: TRBD1; DNA: TGCGCCAGCAGCTTGGGGGACAGCCGCTACGAGCAGTACTTC; CDR3: CASSLGDSRYEQYF
size: -; V: TRBV7-2; J: TRBJ2-2; D: -; DNA: TGTGCCAGCAGCTCCACCGGTAGCGCGAACACCGGGGAGCTGTTTTTT; CDR3: CASSSTGSANTGELFF
size: -; V: TRBV27; J: TRBJ1-1; D: TRBD1; DNA: TGTGCCAGCAGTCCGGACAGGGGAGTACCTGAAGCTTTCTTT; CDR3: CASSPDRGVPEAFF
size: -; V: TRBV11-2; J: TRBJ2-7; D: -; DNA: TGTGCCAGCAGCCCCCTCTCCTACGAGCAGTACTTC; CDR3: CASSPLSYEQYF
size: -; V: TRBV27; J: TRBJ2-1; D: TRBD2; DNA: TGTGCCGCCGGTCTAGCGGGGGGTTCCTTAGAGCAGTTCTTC; CDR3: CAAGLAGGSLEQFF
size: -; V: TRBV29-1; J: TRBJ2-1; D: -; DNA: TGCAGCGGTGGCGGCGCTCCCTACAATGAGCAGTTCTTC; CDR3: CSGGGAPYNEQFF
size: -; V: TRBV18; J: TRBJ2-4; D: -; DNA: TGTGCCAGCTCACAGGGGTTAGCCAAAAACATTCAGTACTTC; CDR3: CASSQGLAKNIQYF
size: -; V: TRBV4-3; J: TRBJ1-4; D: TRBD1; DNA: TGCGCCAGCAGCCAAGAGGTCAGGGGGCAGGATGAAAAACTGTTTTTT; CDR3: CASSQEVRGQDEKLFF
size: -; V: TRBV7-3; J: TRBJ2-1; D: TRBD2; DNA: TGTGCCAGCAGCCCTGGTACTAGCGGGATCATCTACAATGAGCAGTTCTTC; CDR3: CASSPGTSGIIYNEQFF